The source of this TCR beta chain is a study of blood T cell repertoires in COVID-19. Study details: The United States, Italy and Spain were the sources of the acute and convalescent COVID-19 samples. Sample material is recorded as cDNA or gDNA derived from T cells, B-cell-depleted T cells, or PBMCs.

After removal of 0 bases from V and 4 bases from J, the junction contained 5 bases not matched to a gene. The CDR3 covers 15 residues. Germline-derived CDR1 and CDR2 are SGHNT and YYREEE (reference sequence). Original handling: Cell counts per sample came from amplifying reference gene primers. Assay used: immunoSEQ multiplex PCR; TCRdb lists only in-frame clones, some missing. V and J calls plus clone size are reproduced from that table; the DNA served to infer D and trimming. In the table there are 100,000 to 120,000 clones, 80% to 85% of which are singletons. This clone was detected only once. The rearrangement uses TRBV5-4 and TRBJ2-3, with 7 bases identical to TRBD2. Specimen: peripheral blood. This clonotype was obtained from a woman older than 75 with acute or convalescent COVID-19. This CDR3 is CASSLASGKADTQYF. CDR3 nucleotide sequence: TGTGCCAGCAGCTTGGCGAGCGGGAAGGCAGATACGCAGTATTTT.